This entry describes one TCR beta chain. Its matching antigen is unknown. Amplification used 60 Vbeta primers and 13 Jbeta primers. Produced via immunoSEQ multiplex PCR; TCRdb's table is partial and in-frame only. Its clone listing holds about 40,000 clones. The entry originates in a study of cytomegalovirus exposure and HLA in healthy donors. Germline V gene lookup returns CDR1 MNHEY and CDR2 SMNVEV (reference sequence). V was clipped by 5 bases and J by 5 bases; unmatched bases: 6. The CDR3 loop spans 16 amino acids. Study outcomes and limitations: Cytomegalovirus association was listed for about 170 TCR beta chains.

Whereas donors were nominally healthy upon sampling, unrecorded immune exposures were probable. The sequenced sample consisted of PBMCs. This receptor was taken from a woman in her thirties in good health and CMV-seronegative. The chain links TRBV27 to TRBJ2-7; 16 positions match TRBD2. The CDR3 DNA reads as TGTGCCAGCAGTCCCGGGACTAGCGGGAGGGCTGACGAGCAGTACTTC. As protein: CASSPGTSGRADEQYF.